A single sample is the source of the 32 T cell receptor beta chains below, sequenced in a study of radiotherapy plus CTLA-4 blockade in lung cancer listed by TCRdb under 2018. Library generation was performed with the immunoSEQ multiplex PCR assay. TCRdb retrieved this table from immuneACCESS and kept in-frame rearrangements only. Not all clones are present; in checked studies, unresolved V genes account for under half, and no reason is known for the remainder. Within this sample are around 31,000 clones, with approximately 78% of them counted one time only. Around 7.5% of the sample goes to the ten largest clones. Material: peripheral blood, obtained from a patient treated with radiotherapy plus ipilimumab. The receptors were gathered from a human donor with non-small cell lung cancer who had stable disease on radiotherapy plus ipilimumab.

The V gene is TRBV5-1, the J gene TRBJ2-3, with D maybe TRBD1 (6 bases). Germline CDR1 and CDR2: SGHRS and YFSETQ. The length of the CDR3 is 14 residues. The germline V and J ends were trimmed by 0 bases and 1 base, with 6 bases remaining between them. CDR3 coding DNA: TGCGCCAGCAGCTTGGACAGGGGCACAGATACGCAGTATTTT. This gives the protein CASSLDRGTDTQYF. Full variable domain (missing parts from reference TRBV5-1 and TRBJ2-3): KAGVTQTPRYLIKTRGQQVTLSCSPISGHRSVSWYQQTPGQGLQFLFEYFSETQRNKGNFPGRFSGRQFSNSRSEMNVSTLELGDSALYLCASSLDRGTDTQYFGPGTRLTVL.

The chain combines TRBV30 with TRBJ1-6, with no clear D. This CDR3 comprises 14 residues. V lost 5 bases, J lost 0 bases, and 8 bases lay in between. Germline CDR1 is GTSNPN and CDR2 is SVGIG (reference sequence). The CDR3 sequence: CAWGRSSYNSPLHF. CDR3 sequence (DNA): TGTGCCTGGGGAAGGAGCTCCTATAATTCACCCCTCCACTTT.

This clone has only one observation. V and J are TRBV6-1 and TRBJ1-2; D might be TRBD1 (6 bases). Germline V gene lookup returns CDR1 MNHNS and CDR2 SASEGT. There are 15 residues in the CDR3. Trimming took 4 bases from V and 4 from J, leaving 16 bases between them. For the CDR3, the DNA is TGTGCCAGCAGTGTGGGGCAGGGGCTGAGCTATGGCTACACCTTC. Protein product: CASSVGQGLSYGYTF.

The chain combines TRBV14 with TRBJ2-7; D could derive from TRBD1 or TRBD2 (5 bases each). V was shortened by 4 bases and J by 1 base, with 14 bases between the two germline ends. This CDR3 region has 15 residues. Germline V gives CDR1 SGHDN, CDR2 FVKESK. This chain's CDR3 is CASSPGRWKSYEQYF. The DNA of the CDR3 is TGTGCCAGCAGCCCGGGACGTTGGAAATCCTACGAGCAGTACTTC.

The V and J genes are TRBV25-1 and TRBJ1-6; D gene unclear. Trimming shortened V by 4 bases and J by 10 bases, and 11 bases separated the two germline ends. Germline V gene lookup returns CDR1 MGHDK and CDR2 SYGVNS. This CDR3 contains 13 residues. CDR3: CASSAYSDSPLHF. For the CDR3, the DNA is TGTGCCAGCAGTGCTTACAGTGACTCACCCCTCCACTTT.

The CDR3 DNA follows: TGTGCCAGCTCACCACAGGGTTTCGGCAATCAGCCCCAGCATTTT. Translation: CASSPQGFGNQPQHF. The chain couples TRBV18 to TRBJ1-5; unclear D gene. CDR3 size: 15 residues. V was clipped by 1 base and J by 2 bases, with 9 bases between them. Germline V CDR1 and CDR2: KGHSH, LQKENI.

This chain uses TRBV5-1 with TRBJ2-1, with D tentatively TRBD1 or TRBD2 (5 bases each). V lost 1 base, J lost 0 bases, and 14 bases lay in between. The CDR3 spans 17 residues. CDR1 and CDR2 from the germline V gene are SGHRS and YFSETQ. The CDR3 bases are TGCGCCAGCAGCTTGTGGGGGTCGGGGAGCTCCTACAATGAGCAGTTCTTC. Its protein is CASSLWGSGSSYNEQFF.

This sequence joins TRBV9 and TRBJ2-1, with 9 bases identical to TRBD2. CDR1 SGDLS and CDR2 YYNGEE come from the germline V gene. This CDR3 contains 15 residues. Trimming at V came to 4 bases and at J to 6 bases, leaving 8 bases not matched to a gene. CDR3 sequence: CASSPGLAASNEQFF. DNA of the CDR3: TGTGCCAGCAGCCCGGGACTAGCAGCGTCCAATGAGCAGTTCTTC. The full variable domain, rest sourced from reference TRBV9 and TRBJ2-1, is DSGVTQTPKHLITATGQRVTLRCSPRSGDLSVYWYQQSLDQGLQFLIQYYNGEERAKGNILERFSAQQFPDLHSELNLSSLELGDSALYFCASSPGLAASNEQFFGPGTRLTVL.

The chain joins TRBV9 to TRBJ1-4; the match to TRBD1 covers 7 bases. After removal of 4 bases from V and 8 bases from J, the junction contained 14 bases not matched to a gene. The length of the CDR3 is 16 residues. The germline CDR1 and CDR2 sequences are SGDLS and YYNGEE. CDR3 sequence: CASSHLGQVGGEKLFF. The CDR3 DNA follows: TGTGCCAGCAGCCACTTAGGACAGGTCGGGGGGGAAAAACTGTTTTTT. Using reference TRBV9 and TRBJ1-4 for the parts outside the CDR3, the full variable domain is DSGVTQTPKHLITATGQRVTLRCSPRSGDLSVYWYQQSLDQGLQFLIQYYNGEERAKGNILERFSAQQFPDLHSELNLSSLELGDSALYFCASSHLGQVGGEKLFFGSGTQLSVL.

The rearrangement joins TRBV7-8 to TRBJ1-2; D remains unclear. This CDR3 has 14 amino acids. Deletions cut 3 bases from V and 1 base from J, with 9 bases between. CDR1 is SGHVS and CDR2 is FQNEAQ in the germline V gene. The DNA of the CDR3 is TGTGCCAGCAGCTTCAGTCAGAATAACTATGGCTACACCTTC. It encodes CASSFSQNNYGYTF.

The chain employs TRBV7-7 and TRBJ2-1, with 12 bases that match TRBD2. The V gene end was trimmed by 5 bases and the J gene end by 0 bases; junction bases not matched to a gene: 11. CDR1 SSHAT and CDR2 FNYEAQ come from the germline V gene (reference sequence). CDR3 length equals 19 residues. DNA for the CDR3: TGTGCCAGCAGCCCCCCGAGGACTAGCGGGGCAAGCTCCTACAATGAGCAGTTCTTC. It encodes CASSPPRTSGASSYNEQFF.

The chain combines TRBV11-2 with TRBJ2-5; 9 bases align to TRBD1. The CDR3 has 17 residues. In germline, CDR1 is SGHAT, CDR2 FQNNGV. The trim removed 5 bases at V and 4 bases at J, leaving 14 bases unmatched. The CDR3 coding sequence is TGTGCCAGCAGCCCTGTTTCCGGGACAGGGAAGGCAGAGACCCAGTACTTC. Its protein product is CASSPVSGTGKAETQYF.

This sequence joins TRBV19 and TRBJ1-2, with 10 bases that match TRBD1. The germline CDR1 and CDR2 sequences are LNHDA and SQIVND (reference sequence). There are 13 residues in the CDR3. J gave up 2 bases and V 8 bases, and 2 bases lay outside the gene matches. The CDR3 bases are TGTGCCAGTGACAGGGGGCAGAACTATGGCTACACCTTC. It is translated as CASDRGQNYGYTF.

The chain uses TRBV7-8 and TRBJ1-2; D may be TRBD1 (5 bases). V gave up 2 bases and J gave up 2 bases, with 12 bases separating them. CDR1 is SGHVS and CDR2 is FQNEAQ in the germline V gene. This CDR3 has 15 amino acids. CDR3 sequence: CASSLWEGANYGYTF. The CDR3 nucleotides are TGTGCCAGCAGCTTATGGGAAGGGGCCAACTATGGCTACACCTTC.

V is TRBV6-6 and J is TRBJ1-1; TRBD1 is a possible D gene (6 bases). CDR1 is MNHNY and CDR2 is SVGAGI in the germline V gene (reference sequence). V was pared by 1 base and J by 4 bases, with 7 bases between. CDR3 length equals 13 residues. As DNA, the CDR3 is TGTGCCAGCAGTTACTTAGGGGGCACTGAAGCTTTCTTT. Its protein product is CASSYLGGTEAFF.

V usage is TRBV18 and J usage is TRBJ1-6; tentative D call: TRBD1 (6 bases). Germline V lookup: CDR1 KGHSH, CDR2 LQKENI. The CDR3 is made up of 15 amino acids. V lost 6 bases to trimming and J lost 7 bases, with 16 bases between them. Here the CDR3 reads CASSPEPGANSPLHF. The CDR3, as DNA: TGTGCCAGCTCCCCTGAGCCGGGGGCGAATTCACCCCTCCACTTT.

The chain carries TRBV18 and TRBJ1-2; D unresolved. Germline loops: CDR1 KGHSH, CDR2 LQKENI. This CDR3 region has 11 residues. With 5 bases removed from V and 8 bases from J, the gap between germline ends came to 9 bases. The CDR3 sequence is CASSALGGYTF. Here the CDR3 DNA reads TGTGCCAGCTCAGCCCTTGGAGGCTACACCTTC.

The rearrangement links TRBV30 to TRBJ2-6; D not resolved. This CDR3 contains 14 residues. V gave up 1 base and J gave up 0 bases, with 4 bases separating them. Per the germline V gene, CDR1 is GTSNPN and CDR2 is SVGIG (reference sequence). CDR3 protein: CAWSGDSGANVLTF. The CDR3 DNA is TGTGCCTGGAGTGGGGACTCTGGGGCCAACGTCCTGACTTTC.

This chain links TRBV19 with TRBJ1-6, with 10 nucleotides matching TRBD1. Germline V gene data show CDR1 as LNHDA and CDR2 as SQIVND (reference sequence). Losses at the gene ends were 7 bases for V and 7 bases for J; bases not matched to a gene: 10. This CDR3 spans 16 amino acids. The CDR3 DNA sequence: TGTGCCAGTACCCCCGGGGGGACAGGGGCCAATTCACCCCTCCACTTT. Amino acids: CASTPGGTGANSPLHF.

The rearrangement joins TRBV19 to TRBJ1-1; possible D gene TRBD1, 5 bases. Germline V lookup: CDR1 LNHDA, CDR2 SQIVND (reference sequence). V was cut by 6 bases and J by 5 bases, with 16 bases left in between. This CDR3 is 14 amino acids long. The CDR3 loop reads CASRSTQATTEAFF. Here the CDR3 DNA reads TGTGCCAGTAGATCCACACAGGCAACTACTGAAGCTTTCTTT.

CDR3 nucleotides: TGTGCCAGCAGCCCCGTAAGGGGGCCGGATGGCTACACCTTC. Protein product: CASSPVRGPDGYTF. V usage is TRBV7-9 and J usage is TRBJ1-2; the match to TRBD1 covers 7 bases. Trimming cost V 5 bases and J 6 bases; bases outside gene matches: 9. The CDR3 length is 14 residues. Germline V lookup: CDR1 SEHNR, CDR2 FQNEAQ (reference sequence). The full variable domain, rest sourced from reference TRBV7-9 and TRBJ1-2, is DTGVSQNPRHKITKRGQNVTFRCDPISEHNRLYWYRQTLGQGPEFLTYFQNEAQLEKSRLLSDRFSAERPKGSFSTLEIQRTEQGDSAMYLCASSPVRGPDGYTFGSGTRLTVV.

The rearrangement uses TRBV2 and TRBJ2-7; D is ambiguous. CDR1 SNHLY and CDR2 FYNNEI come from the germline V gene. Trimming took 4 bases from V and 3 from J, leaving 13 bases between them. The CDR3 totals 14 residues. The CDR3, as DNA: TGTGCCAGCAGTGTCTTCGGGCAGGACTACGAGCAGTACTTC. This encodes CASSVFGQDYEQYF.

The V call is TRBV7-8, the J call TRBJ2-3, with a tentative D call TRBD2 (5 bases). The V and J ends lost 1 base and 1 base respectively, with 9 bases between them. The CDR3 runs 15 residues. Germline-derived CDR1 and CDR2 are SGHVS and FQNEAQ. The CDR3 region is CASSLDGDRTDTQYF. In DNA, the CDR3 is TGTGCCAGCAGCTTAGACGGGGATCGCACAGATACGCAGTATTTT.

The rearrangement links TRBV6-5 to TRBJ2-1; TRBD2 might be the D (6 bases). Germline V lookup: CDR1 MNHEY, CDR2 SVGAGI. The germline V and J ends were trimmed by 6 bases and 8 bases, with 17 bases remaining between them. This CDR3 comprises 14 residues. The CDR3 DNA follows: TGTGCCAGCAGCCTCTCCCCGCGGGGAGATGAGCAGTTCTTC. Its translation: CASSLSPRGDEQFF.

The chain carries TRBV7-2 and TRBJ1-6; D call uncertain. The germline gives CDR1 SGHTA, CDR2 FQGNSA. Trimming stripped 2 bases from V and 5 bases from J, with 13 bases between. This CDR3 is 16 amino acids long. CDR3 sequence (DNA): TGTGCCAGCAGCTTAATCGGAACAGCAGATAATTCACCCCTCCACTTT. Translating it yields CASSLIGTADNSPLHF.

This clone was seen a handful of times. This sequence joins TRBV4-1 and TRBJ1-4, with D unclear. V lost 1 base, J lost 7 bases, and 13 bases lay in between. The CDR3 consists of 15 residues. Germline CDR1 reads MGHRA; CDR2 reads YSYEKL. CDR3 loop: CASSQANSLGEKLFF. The CDR3 coding sequence is TGCGCCAGCAGCCAAGCAAACAGCCTAGGTGAAAAACTGTTTTTT.

To note about this clone: The junction differs from germline at one of its ends, possibly a read error. The sample holds other DNA sequences that translate to the same CDR3. The chain joins TRBV7-9 to TRBJ1-1; perhaps TRBD1 as D (5 bases). Germline CDR1 SEHNR, CDR2 FQNEAQ (reference sequence). The CDR3 has 12 amino acids. In DNA, the CDR3 is TGTGCCAGCAGTTTAGACCGGACAGAAGCTTTCTTT. It codes for CASSLDRTEAFF.

The V and J genes are TRBV5-4 and TRBJ2-1, with 7 bases matching TRBD2. Germline V gene data show CDR1 as SGHNT and CDR2 as YYREEE (reference sequence). J gave up 1 base and V 5 bases, and 3 bases lay outside the gene matches. The CDR3 length is 14 residues. CDR3 protein: CASRGGLSYNEQFF. In DNA form, the CDR3 reads TGTGCCAGCAGGGGAGGGCTTTCCTACAATGAGCAGTTCTTC.

This sequence joins TRBV7-8 and TRBJ2-7; 7 nucleotides agree with TRBD1. The CDR3 contains 14 residues. V lost 4 bases, J lost 0 bases, and 3 bases stayed unmatched. In germline, CDR1 is SGHVS, CDR2 FQNEAQ. CDR3: CASSSTGSSYEQYV. CDR3 in DNA: TGTGCCAGCAGCTCGACAGGGAGCTCCTACGAGCAGTACGTC.

The chain has TRBV2 and TRBJ1-1; D not certain. From germline, CDR1 is SNHLY and CDR2 FYNNEI. V shed 2 bases and J shed 5 bases, with 6 bases lying between them. This CDR3 is built from 12 residues. The CDR3: CASSEQVTEAFF. In DNA, the CDR3 is TGTGCCAGCAGTGAACAAGTAACTGAAGCTTTCTTT.

This clone has a handful of counts. The chain uses TRBV10-3 and TRBJ1-5, with D possibly matching TRBD1 (6 bases). CDR1 and CDR2 from the germline V gene are ENHRY and SYGVKD. This CDR3 region has 15 residues. Trimming stripped 4 bases from V and 0 bases from J, with 10 bases between. CDR3: CAISVGTTSNQPQHF. The DNA for the CDR3 is TGTGCCATCAGTGTTGGGACAACTAGCAATCAGCCCCAGCATTTT.

V usage is TRBV2 and J usage is TRBJ1-1; D might be TRBD1 (6 bases). The V end lost 6 bases, the J end lost 3 bases, and 17 bases lay between the germline ends. Germline V CDR1 and CDR2: SNHLY, FYNNEI. The CDR3 totals 15 residues. CDR3 loop: CASSRGLAGDTEAFF. The CDR3 bases are TGTGCCAGCAGCCGGGGGCTAGCCGGCGACACTGAAGCTTTCTTT.